These T cell receptor beta chains were read from a single sample in a study of beta chain features in type 1 diabetes. Assay used: immunoSEQ multiplex PCR; TCRdb lists only in-frame clones, some missing. The sample contains under 250,000 clones, 25% to 30% of which appear only once. Sequencing was done on a sample of central memory CD4+ T cells from blood. The receptors were gathered from a man aged 30-40 years in good health. Each CDR3 is given with its conserved first and last residue. D genes are given only for firm matches. Part of the rows lack a size; the others show once, few, many or a class for expanded clones.

TGTGCCAGCAGCTTCACAGGGAGGACTGAAGCTTTCTTT CASSFTGRTEAFF . TRBV5-6 . TRBJ1-1
TGTGCCGCGGTTGGAAGTGGCAATGAGCAGTTCTTC CAAVGSGNEQFF . TRBV10-3 few TRBJ2-1
TGTGCCAGCTCACCAAACCAGAATTCACCCCTCCACTTT CASSPNQNSPLHF . TRBV18 . TRBJ1-6
TGTGCCAGCAGTTTGACTAGCGGGGGGAGCACAGATACGCAGTATTTT CASSLTSGGSTDTQYF TRBD2 TRBV7-7 . TRBJ2-3
TGTGCCACCACCCCTCCCAGAGCGGGAGGCAACAATGAGCAGTTCTTC CATTPPRAGGNNEQFF TRBD2 TRBV27 few TRBJ2-1
TGTGCCAGCAGGTCCGTAGGAGTGGGGATCAATGAGCAGTTCTTC CASRSVGVGINEQFF . TRBV5-4 few TRBJ2-1
TGTGCCAGCAGCTTCATGACGGGACAGGGGGCGAACGAGCAGTACTTC CASSFMTGQGANEQYF TRBD1 TRBV7-9 . TRBJ2-7
TGTGCCAGCTCACCAACACTAGACAGGACGCGGGAGCAGTACTTC CASSPTLDRTREQYF . TRBV18 . TRBJ2-7
TGTGCCTGGAACCGCGGGGTGCCTCCAGAGACCCAGTACTTC CAWNRGVPPETQYF . TRBV30 . TRBJ2-5
TGTGCCAGCAGCCGAACAGGGAACGGAAACACCATATATTTT CASSRTGNGNTIYF . TRBV2 . TRBJ1-3
TGTGCCAGCAGTCTTAAAGTTAAGCGGGAGGGAGATACGCAGTATTTT CASSLKVKREGDTQYF TRBD2 TRBV28 . TRBJ2-3
TGTGCCAGCAGCTTCGGGGAGTTCTACGAGCAGTACTTC CASSFGEFYEQYF . TRBV7-2 few TRBJ2-7
TGTGCCATCAGGCCGGGACAGGACACAGATACGCAGTATTTT CAIRPGQDTDTQYF TRBD1 TRBV10-3 . TRBJ2-3
TGTGCCAGCAGCGTTGCACCGGGACAGAGATCCTACGAGCAGTACTTC CASSVAPGQRSYEQYF TRBD1 TRBV9 . TRBJ2-7
TGTGCCATACAGGGGGTTTCCTACAATGAGCAGTTCTTC CAIQGVSYNEQFF TRBD1 TRBV10-3 few TRBJ2-1
TGTGCCAGCAGCTTAGGGGGGGGCGGAGATACGCAGTATTTT CASSLGGGGDTQYF . TRBV7-8 few TRBJ2-3
TGTGCCAGCTCACTGGGGACAGGGGCCCGAGATGAGCAGTTCTTC CASSLGTGARDEQFF TRBD1 TRBV18 . TRBJ2-1
TGTGCCAGCAGCAGGGGGGGACAGGGAGACGAGCAGTACTTC CASSRGGQGDEQYF TRBD1 TRBV7-2 few TRBJ2-7